Described below is a single T cell receptor beta chain sequence and its context. The antigen is not known. TCRdb's copy holds only in-frame clones and misses some; the assay was immunoSEQ multiplex PCR. Of 100,000 to 150,000 clones in the sample, about nine tenths are singletons; the top ten hold 7.6%. CDR3 length: 16 amino acids. V was pared by 5 bases and J by 7 bases, with 23 bases between. CDR1 is SGHAT and CDR2 is FQNNGV in the germline V gene. This sample stems from a study of T cell responses to AZD1222 COVID-19 vaccine. Points from the study as a whole: Sampled repertoires all dated from after the peak T cell response.

The rearrangement links TRBV11-2 to TRBJ2-5; possibly TRBD1 or TRBD2 for D (6 bases each). The source was peripheral blood, collected on day 0 of AZD1222 vaccination. This TCR derives from an adult in good health. DNA of the CDR3: TGTGCCAGCAGCCCGCTAGGGGGGCCAGAGGTAGGGACCCAGTACTTC. Its protein product is CASSPLGGPEVGTQYF.